The 6 T cell receptor beta chains presented below share a single source sample, sequenced in a study of T cells in localized non-small cell lung cancer. TCRdb keeps only in-frame clones here, not all; method: immunoSEQ multiplex PCR. The sample holds under 40,000 clones, roughly 80% seen once. Material: peripheral blood, obtained before any cancer treatment. These receptors came from a male donor older than 55 with stage III squamous cell lung carcinoma.

This clone was detected only once. As DNA, the CDR3 is TGTGCCAGCAGTGGGGGCGGGAGTTCCTACGAGCAGTACTTC. Protein product: CASSGGGSSYEQYF. The chain has TRBV2 and TRBJ2-7, with 7 positions matching TRBD2. Germline V lookup: CDR1 SNHLY, CDR2 FYNNEI. V shed 4 bases, J shed 1 base, and the junction held 4 bases outside the gene matches. This CDR3 comprises 14 residues. The variable domain in full, completed from reference TRBV2 and TRBJ2-7, reads EPEVTQTPSHQVTQMGQEVILRCVPISNHLYFYWYRQILGQKVEFLVSFYNNEISEKSEIFDDQFSVERPDGSNFTLKIRSTKLEDSAMYFCASSGGGSSYEQYFGPGTRLTVT.

The V and J genes are TRBV6-5 and TRBJ2-3, with 8 bases lining up with TRBD2. CDR1 is MNHEY, CDR2 SVGAGI, per germline. This CDR3 is 14 amino acids long. The V segment lost 4 bases and the J segment 3 bases; nucleotides outside the gene matches: 3. Written as DNA, the CDR3 is TGTGCCAGCAGTTTGACTAGCGAGACAGATACGCAGTATTTT. This encodes CASSLTSETDTQYF.

The chain couples TRBV7-9 to TRBJ2-6; D is unresolved. This CDR3 is 14 amino acids long. Per germline, CDR1 SEHNR and CDR2 FQNEAQ (reference sequence). V was pared by 1 base and J by 2 bases, with 3 bases between. CDR3 sequence: CASSLDPGANVLTF. CDR3 DNA sequence: TGTGCCAGCAGCTTAGACCCTGGGGCCAACGTCCTGACTTTC.

J is TRBJ2-7 and V is TRBV7-8; 7 nucleotides line up with TRBD2. Germline V gene sequence: CDR1 SGHVS, CDR2 FQNEAQ. With 2 bases clipped from V and 9 bases from J, the junction kept 7 bases outside the gene matches. The CDR3 spans 13 residues. The CDR3: CASSLPPGGGQYF. In nucleotides, the CDR3 is TGTGCCAGCAGCTTACCCCCGGGAGGCGGGCAGTACTTC. The entire variable domain, with the rest obtained from reference TRBV7-8 and TRBJ2-7, is as follows: GAGVSQSPRYKVAKRGQDVALRCDPISGHVSLFWYQQALGQGPEFLTYFQNEAQLDKSGLPSDRFFAERPEGSVSTLKIQRTQQEDSAVYLCASSLPPGGGQYFGPGTRLTVT.

The chain carries TRBV12-1 and TRBJ2-1; the tabulated D call, TRBD2, remains unverified against the DNA. TRBV12-1 is classified as a pseudogene. The CDR3 covers 16 residues. CDR3 DNA sequence: TGTGCCAGCAGCGTTTTCGGGACTAGCGGGGACAATGAGCAGTTCTTC. This encodes CASSVFGTSGDNEQFF.

This chain connects TRBV7-2 to TRBJ2-1; 9 nucleotides align to TRBD2. The CDR3 extends over 13 amino acids. CDR1 and CDR2 from the germline V gene are SGHTA and FQGNSA. Trimming at V came to 9 bases and at J to 8 bases, leaving 8 bases not matched to a gene. CDR3 sequence: CASRLAENHEQFF. CDR3 nucleotides: TGTGCCAGTCGACTAGCGGAGAACCATGAGCAGTTCTTC.